The present T cell receptor (beta chain) was sequenced within a study of T cells in Graves' hyperthyroidism and ophthalmopathy. RNA transcripts were the template for amplifying TCR beta CDR3 regions. Carried out on the TCR CDR3, a first-round RT-PCR used the HTBI primer set. TCRdb called the multiplex PCR reads again in MiXCR, with one record for every CDR3 protein. This sample has fewer than 750,000 distinct CDR3 sequences, with about 14% found just once. The V end was cut by 6 bases, the J end by 5 bases, with 22 bases between. The CDR3 is 16 residues long. Germline CDR1 is MNHEY and CDR2 is SVGEGT. This clonotype was counted between two and nine times. Disease lasting under 3 months, a NOSPECS grade of at least 4, and a Clinical Activity Score of at least 3 were features of the ophthalmopathy patients. Diagnoses were made from clinical symptoms, serum measures (thyroxine and TRAb), thyroid ultrasound and orbital computed tomography.

Sequencing was carried out using blood. This TCR was recovered from a woman in her forties or fifties with Graves' ophthalmopathy. The chain has TRBV6-2 or TRBV6-3 and TRBJ1-2, with D unresolved. CDR3 nucleotide sequence: TGTGCCAGCAGGAACTCCTATTTTTCGGCGGGGTATGGCTACACCTTC. Translation gives CASRNSYFSAGYGYTF.